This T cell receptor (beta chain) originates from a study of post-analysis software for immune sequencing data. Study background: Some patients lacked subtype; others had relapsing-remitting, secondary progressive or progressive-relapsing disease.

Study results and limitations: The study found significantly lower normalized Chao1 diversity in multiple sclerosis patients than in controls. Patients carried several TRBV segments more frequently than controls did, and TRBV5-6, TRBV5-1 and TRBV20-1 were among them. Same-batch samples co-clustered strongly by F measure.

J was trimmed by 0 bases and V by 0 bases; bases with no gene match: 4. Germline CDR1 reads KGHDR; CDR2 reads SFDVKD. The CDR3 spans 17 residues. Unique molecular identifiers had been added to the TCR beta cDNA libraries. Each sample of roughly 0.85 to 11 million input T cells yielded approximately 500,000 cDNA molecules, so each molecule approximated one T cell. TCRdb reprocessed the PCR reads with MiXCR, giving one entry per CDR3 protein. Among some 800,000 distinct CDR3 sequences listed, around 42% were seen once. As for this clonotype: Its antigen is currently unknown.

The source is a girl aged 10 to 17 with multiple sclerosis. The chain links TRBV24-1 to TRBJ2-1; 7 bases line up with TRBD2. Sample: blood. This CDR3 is CATSDLNRGSSYNEQFF. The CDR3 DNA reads TGTGCCACCAGTGATTTGAATCGCGGGAGCTCCTACAATGAGCAGTTCTTC.